These 14 T cell receptor beta chains were all obtained from the same sample, sequenced in a study of cytomegalovirus exposure and HLA in healthy donors. PCR involved 60 Vbeta and 13 Jbeta primers. Sequencing used immunoSEQ multiplex PCR; TCRdb keeps in-frame clones, though not all of them. The sample gives approximately 140,000 clones, around 65% of which show up once; over 1.5% is in the top ten. The sample taken for sequencing was PBMCs. These receptors were taken from a male donor in good health and CMV-seronegative.

The chain links TRBV5-8 to TRBJ2-1, with D possibly TRBD2 on 6 matching bases. The CDR3 covers 13 residues. The germline V gene encodes CDR1 SGHTS and CDR2 YDEGEE. V shed 2 bases and J shed 9 bases, with 12 bases lying between them. DNA of the CDR3: TGTGCCAGCAGCTTTAGGGCAGCGGGTGAGCAGTTCTTC. Residues: CASSFRAAGEQFF.

The count of this clone is one. The gene calls are TRBV9 and TRBJ2-1; 10 nucleotides align to TRBD2. The CDR3 is 15 amino acids. V shed 1 base and J 6 bases; nucleotides not matched to a gene: 4. The germline V gene encodes CDR1 SGDLS and CDR2 YYNGEE. The CDR3 DNA reads as TGTGCCAGCAGCGTAAGCGGGGGGGGTCCCAATGAGCAGTTCTTC. Translating it yields CASSVSGGGPNEQFF.

The chain combines TRBV2 with TRBJ2-7; D is possibly TRBD2 (5 bases). The germline CDR1 and CDR2 sequences are SNHLY and FYNNEI. There are 15 residues in the CDR3. The V gene lost 0 bases and the J gene lost 2 bases, with 11 bases spanning the gap. The CDR3 sequence is CASSEARADTYEQYF. CDR3 nucleotide sequence: TGTGCCAGCAGTGAAGCGCGGGCGGATACCTACGAGCAGTACTTC.

This chain joins TRBV5-5 and TRBJ1-5; tentatively, D is TRBD1 (6 bases). Trimming left V 1 base short and J 6 bases short, with 11 bases between. Per germline, CDR1 SGHKS and CDR2 YYEKEE (reference sequence). The CDR3 length is 14 residues. DNA of the CDR3: TGTGCCAGCAGCTTGAAGACAGGAGGTCAGCCCCAGCATTTT. As protein: CASSLKTGGQPQHF.

The V call is TRBV7-3, the J call TRBJ2-3, with 11 nucleotides matching TRBD2. J lost 5 bases, V lost 0 bases, and 4 bases had no gene match. This CDR3 has 16 amino acids. Germline V gene data show CDR1 as SGHTA and CDR2 as FQGTGA. The CDR3 DNA follows: TGTGCCAGCAGCTTAACTCTAGCGGGGGGCGGAGATACGCAGTATTTT. It codes for CASSLTLAGGGDTQYF. Full variable domain (remainder filled in from reference TRBV7-3 and TRBJ2-3): GAGVSQTPSNKVTEKGKYVELRCDPISGHTALYWYRQSLGQGPEFLIYFQGTGAADDSGLPNDRFFAVRPEGSVSTLKIQRTERGDSAVYLCASSLTLAGGGDTQYFGPGTRLTVL.

This clone was seen a single time. The chain couples TRBV7-2 to TRBJ2-7; D remains unclear. CDR1 SGHTA and CDR2 FQGNSA come from the germline V gene. The CDR3 has 12 residues. V shed 4 bases and J shed 3 bases, with 7 bases lying between them. CDR3 bases: TGTGCCAGCAGCTCTAACAGCTACGAGCAGTACTTC. Protein: CASSSNSYEQYF.

The rearrangement uses TRBV7-2 and TRBJ1-1; TRBD1 might be the D (5 bases). This CDR3 has 13 amino acids. Germline CDR1 and CDR2: SGHTA and FQGNSA. The germline V and J ends were trimmed by 4 bases and 4 bases, with 10 bases remaining between them. Here the CDR3 reads CASSSRGGTEAFF. The DNA of the CDR3 is TGTGCCAGCAGCTCAAGGGGAGGCACTGAAGCTTTCTTT.

In regard to this clone: An end of the junction differs from the germline gene, which may be a read error. Other DNA sequences in the same sample also yield this CDR3. The chain has TRBV7-3 and TRBJ1-6; D may be TRBD1 (6 bases). This CDR3 contains 13 residues. Per germline, CDR1 SGHTA and CDR2 FQGTGA. This CDR3 reads CASSPDRNSPLHF. The CDR3 DNA sequence: TGCGCCAGCAGCCCCGACAGGAATTCACCCCTCCACTTT.

V gene TRBV2 combines with J gene TRBJ1-3; TRBD1 aligns across 8 bases. Germline trimming cut 6 bases from V and 3 bases from J; bases unmatched to any gene: 1. The germline V gene has CDR1 SNHLY and CDR2 FYNNEI. The CDR3 covers 13 residues. Here the CDR3 reads CASRQGDGNTIYF. DNA for the CDR3: TGTGCCAGCAGACAGGGGGATGGAAACACCATATATTTT.

The chain combines TRBV5-1 with TRBJ1-1, with D perhaps TRBD1 (6 bases). Germline assignment: CDR1 SGHRS and CDR2 YFSETQ. The CDR3 loop spans 13 amino acids. V gave up 6 bases and J gave up 2 bases, with 11 bases separating them. This CDR3 is CASMAGANTEAFF. CDR3 DNA sequence: TGCGCCAGCATGGCAGGGGCCAACACTGAAGCTTTCTTT.

This clone was found once. V and J are TRBV6-5 and TRBJ2-3; 8 nucleotides line up with TRBD2. The CDR3 covers 14 residues. Germline trimming cut 6 bases from V and 4 bases from J; bases unmatched to any gene: 6. Germline V CDR1 and CDR2: MNHEY, SVGAGI. CDR3 in amino acids: CASRDGGGADTQYF. The CDR3 nucleotides are TGTGCCAGCAGGGACGGGGGGGGCGCAGATACGCAGTATTTT.

CDR3 in amino acids: CASSTSPGAIYEQYF. In DNA form, the CDR3 reads TGTGCCAGTAGTACTAGCCCGGGTGCCATCTACGAGCAGTACTTC. This sequence joins TRBV19 and TRBJ2-7; possible D gene TRBD2, 5 bases. Trimming cost V 4 bases and J 3 bases, with 16 bases left between them. Germline assignment: CDR1 LNHDA and CDR2 SQIVND (reference sequence). This CDR3 contains 15 residues.

This chain links TRBV7-9 with TRBJ2-3; TRBD2 is a possible D gene (5 bases). V dropped 3 bases and J dropped 6 bases, with 16 bases sitting between them. The CDR3 loop spans 15 amino acids. Germline V gene data show CDR1 as SEHNR and CDR2 as FQNEAQ (reference sequence). The CDR3 region has the DNA TGTGCCAGCAGCTTCGGGATGGCTACCGGGGATACGCAGTATTTT. The encoded protein is CASSFGMATGDTQYF.

V usage is TRBV6-6 and J usage is TRBJ1-2; 9 positions match TRBD1. With V trimmed by 6 bases and J by 7 bases, 9 bases remained unmatched. In germline, CDR1 is MNHNY, CDR2 SVGAGI (reference sequence). CDR3 length: 14 amino acids. CDR3 bases: TGTGCCAGCAGACCTACAGGGGGCGAGGGTGGCTACACCTTC. Its translation is CASRPTGGEGGYTF.